This T cell receptor (beta chain) was captured by sequencing in a study of cytomegalovirus exposure and HLA in healthy donors. To note about this clone: What it binds is unknown. This sample also contains other DNA sequences that code for the same CDR3.

Whole-study findings and limits: Later analysis found that TCR beta chains associated with HLA were more clonally expanded than other, equally common chains. A missense variant in DCLRE1C was later tied to TCR beta V- and J-gene trimming.

Germline CDR1 and CDR2: LNHNV and YYDKDF (reference sequence). This CDR3 has 15 residues. The trim removed 1 base at V and 3 bases at J, leaving 5 bases unmatched. PCR involved 60 Vbeta and 13 Jbeta primers. Methods used by the authors: It was a later analysis that counted about 80 million unique TCR beta chains, of which some 10 million were shared. Repertoires were generated with immunoSEQ multiplex PCR, while TCRdb's copy carries only in-frame clones and drops some. V and J calls and clone size are those listed in that table; D and trimming were worked out from the DNA. This sample's table has about 72,000 clones.

Sequences were obtained from PBMCs. The V and J genes are TRBV15 and TRBJ2-7, with 8 bases identical to TRBD2. This TCR was recovered from a woman aged 40-49 years in good health and CMV-seropositive. CDR3 sequence reads: CATSRAGSGVYEQYF. CDR3 nucleotides: TGTGCCACCAGCAGAGCGGGTAGCGGGGTCTACGAGCAGTACTTC.